This T cell receptor beta chain derives from a study of blood T cells in healthy people across ages. Every sample gave at least 5 micrograms of total RNA when it was extracted. The CDR3 is 16 residues long. Germline V gene data show CDR1 as MNHEY and CDR2 as SVGAGI. V lost 4 bases to trimming and J lost 5 bases, with 18 bases between them. Then a second PCR, running roughly 7 to 11 cycles, was carried out with a sample-barcoded 5' primer and a J-beta primer mix. TCRdb called the 5' RACE reads again in MiXCR, with one record for every CDR3 protein. Of hundreds of thousands of distinct CDR3 sequences listed, 48% are singletons.

V and J are TRBV6-5 and TRBJ2-1; possibly TRBD1 or TRBD2 for D (6 bases each). Sequencing was carried out using blood. This TCR came from a man aged 25-40 years in good health. CDR3 loop: CASSWTPRGGHNEQFF. For the CDR3, the DNA is TGTGCCAGCAGTTGGACGCCCAGGGGAGGCCACAATGAGCAGTTCTTC.